What follows describes a single T cell receptor (beta chain). No antigen is known for it. This CDR3 is 14 amino acids long. J gave up 15 bases and V 6 bases, and 15 bases lay outside the gene matches. Germline V lookup: CDR1 WSHSY, CDR2 SAAADI. Sequencing used immunoSEQ multiplex PCR; TCRdb keeps in-frame clones, though not all of them. The sample shows approximately 180,000 clones, more than 75% of them seen only once. These data are taken from a study of cytomegalovirus exposure and HLA in healthy donors. Whole-study context: In a later analysis, the roughly 120 validation repertoires were reported to have used the same platform as the 550 to 850 first-cohort repertoires.

Study observations and caveats: The study designated 150 to 200 TCR beta chains cytomegalovirus-associated.

V and J are TRBV10-2 and TRBJ2-4, with TRBD1 matching over 9 bases. The clonotype originates from a woman aged 18-35 years in good health and CMV-seronegative. Sequencing was done on a sample of PBMCs. The CDR3 reads CASSQFYRTGERYF. The CDR3 region has the DNA TGCGCCAGCAGCCAGTTTTATAGGACAGGGGAAAGGTACTTC.